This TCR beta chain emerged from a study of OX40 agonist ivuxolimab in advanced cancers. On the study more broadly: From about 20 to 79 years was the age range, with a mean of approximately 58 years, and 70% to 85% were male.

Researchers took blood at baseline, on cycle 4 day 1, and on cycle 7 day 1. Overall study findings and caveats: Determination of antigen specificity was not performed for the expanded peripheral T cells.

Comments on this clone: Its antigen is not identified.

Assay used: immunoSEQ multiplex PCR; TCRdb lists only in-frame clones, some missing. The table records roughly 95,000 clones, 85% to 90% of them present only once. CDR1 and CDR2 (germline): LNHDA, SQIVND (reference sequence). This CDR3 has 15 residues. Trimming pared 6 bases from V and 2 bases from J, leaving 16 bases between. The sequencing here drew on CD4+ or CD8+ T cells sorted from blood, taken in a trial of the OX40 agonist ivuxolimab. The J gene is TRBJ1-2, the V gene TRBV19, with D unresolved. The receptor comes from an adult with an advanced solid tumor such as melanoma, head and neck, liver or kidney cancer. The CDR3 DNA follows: TGTGCCAGTAGCCAGGAGGGCGAAGGGAACTATGGCTACACCTTC. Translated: CASSQEGEGNYGYTF.